This note documents a single T cell receptor beta chain sequence. No cognate antigen has been identified for it. One base away there is no much larger clone; base qualities are not given. This specimen belongs to a study of blood T cell repertoires in COVID-19 (dated by TCRdb to about 2020). The study in broad terms: Samples covering the acute and convalescent phases of COVID-19 were provided by collaborators in the United States, Italy and Spain. The prospective study material was composed of cDNA or gDNA derived from T cells, B-cell-depleted T cells, or PBMCs. Subjects who had been exposed to COVID-19, were actively infected with it, or had recovered from it provided the deeply sampled blood TCRbeta repertoires that made up the dataset. The repertoires were made available in a free public database intended to serve as a resource for research on the immune response to SARS-CoV-2. The samples were drawn from the first 160 participants of the ongoing ImmuneRACE study and from some 1,300 subjects provided by 6 global collaborators. Sample metadata almost always included a de-identified subject ID, COVID-19 status, age in years and sex. Where available, HLA class I and class II types were obtained from metadata supplied by the sample provider rather than from assay-based typing.

Broad study findings and their caveats: Clinical and demographic metadata were provided uncurated, with the amount varying by source and participant.

The immunoSEQ Assay, a bias-controlled multiplex PCR, was used to amplify TCRbeta CDR3 regions from genomic DNA. Per the authors' processing: Within the assay, amplification of reference gene primers was used to estimate how many nucleated cells each sample contained. To quantify the absolute abundance of each unique TCRbeta CDR3 rearrangement, sequence reads were collapsed and filtered. Productive Simpson clonality was computed per sample as the square root of Simpson's diversity index over productive rearrangements. Imported from immuneACCESS, the table was reduced by TCRdb to in-frame sequences with V and J called. These copies leave out some clones; in studies compared against another copy, an unresolved V gene accounts for under half, and the cause of the remainder is not known. The DNA was the basis for D and trimming; V, J and clone size are from that table. The table for this sample lists 90,000 to 150,000 clones; 87% of them were counted only once. The ten largest clones capture roughly 2.2% of the sample.

The collaborating institutions used their own protocols to collect whole blood in K2EDTA tubes. For TCRbeta analysis, collaborator samples were shipped as frozen whole blood, as isolated PBMCs, or as DNA extracted from either sample type. The cysteine opens and the phenylalanine closes a CDR3 of 14 amino acids. CDR3 DNA is the only sequence kept; it has 42 bases, read in frame from the first base. V gives up 2 bases and J gives up 3 bases, and the segment between their germline ends measures 8 bases. CDR1 MNHEY and CDR2 SMNVEV are derived from the germline V gene (reference sequence). Here the chain combines TRBV27 and TRBJ1-5; the D gene lacks a confident call. Sequenced material: peripheral blood. This TCR derives from a woman in her forties or fifties with acute or convalescent COVID-19. Read as DNA, the sequence is TGTGCCAGCAGTTTAACGGGTGCCAATCAGCCCCAGCATTTT. Its protein is CASSLTGANQPQHF.